The source of this T cell receptor beta chain is a study of STAT5B mutations in CD4+ large granular lymphocyte leukemia. The assay was run at survey level. Assay used: immunoSEQ multiplex PCR; TCRdb lists only in-frame clones, some missing. The table has 30,000 to 35,000 clones, 69% seen once; the top ten hold 2.5% to 3%. Germline lookup yields CDR1 SGHNT and CDR2 YYREEE (reference sequence). This CDR3 region has 15 residues. Trimming took 0 bases from V and 8 from J, leaving 14 bases between them. The study's findings and limits: TRBV06-family usage was enriched in top patient clones (8/27) versus controls (2/35).

This clone was recorded once. The antigen remains undetermined. This receptor was taken from a human donor in good health. The genes are TRBV5-4 and TRBJ2-2; TRBD2 is a possible D gene (5 bases). Material: CD4+ T cells from blood buffy coats. The DNA of the CDR3 is TGTGCCAGCAGCTTGGCCGTGGCTAGCTCGGGGGAGCTGTTTTTT. It translates to CASSLAVASSGELFF.